The sequence of this TCR beta chain was determined in a study of T cells in Graves' hyperthyroidism and ophthalmopathy. Study-wide results and limits: Blood also contained most expanded thyroid clonotypes above 0.001.

Concerning this clonotype: Its antigen remains unknown.

The source material, RNA transcripts, was used to amplify TCR beta CDR3 regions. Carried out on the TCR CDR3, a first-round RT-PCR used the HTBI primer set. TCRdb re-called the multiplex PCR reads through MiXCR, storing one row per CDR3 protein. This repertoire shows 350,000 to 450,000 distinct CDR3 sequences, approximately 18% found once; its top ten account for more than 30%. Those with hyperthyroidism were 18 to 65 years old, newly diagnosed, and ill for under 2 months. Criteria for exclusion of patients were uncontrolled infection, other autoimmune disease, pregnancy or lactation. Fresh peripheral blood, under 13 ml, yielded the PBMCs. The sequence derives from a woman aged 25 to 39 with Graves' hyperthyroidism that later progressed to Graves' ophthalmopathy. The material sequenced was blood.

CDR3 region: CASRAGKMYGYTF. The CDR3, as DNA: TGTGCCAGCAGAGCAGGAAAGATGTATGGCTACACCTTC. The J gene is TRBJ1-2, the V gene TRBV2; D remains unclear. With 6 bases removed from V and 5 bases from J, the gap between germline ends came to 13 bases. There are 13 residues in the CDR3. CDR1 and CDR2 (germline): SNHLY, FYNNEI. Filled out from reference TRBV2 and TRBJ1-2, the complete variable domain reads EPEVTQTPSHQVTQMGQEVILRCVPISNHLYFYWYRQILGQKVEFLVSFYNNEISEKSEIFDDQFSVERPDGSNFTLKIRSTKLEDSAMYFCASRAGKMYGYTFGSGTRLTVV.